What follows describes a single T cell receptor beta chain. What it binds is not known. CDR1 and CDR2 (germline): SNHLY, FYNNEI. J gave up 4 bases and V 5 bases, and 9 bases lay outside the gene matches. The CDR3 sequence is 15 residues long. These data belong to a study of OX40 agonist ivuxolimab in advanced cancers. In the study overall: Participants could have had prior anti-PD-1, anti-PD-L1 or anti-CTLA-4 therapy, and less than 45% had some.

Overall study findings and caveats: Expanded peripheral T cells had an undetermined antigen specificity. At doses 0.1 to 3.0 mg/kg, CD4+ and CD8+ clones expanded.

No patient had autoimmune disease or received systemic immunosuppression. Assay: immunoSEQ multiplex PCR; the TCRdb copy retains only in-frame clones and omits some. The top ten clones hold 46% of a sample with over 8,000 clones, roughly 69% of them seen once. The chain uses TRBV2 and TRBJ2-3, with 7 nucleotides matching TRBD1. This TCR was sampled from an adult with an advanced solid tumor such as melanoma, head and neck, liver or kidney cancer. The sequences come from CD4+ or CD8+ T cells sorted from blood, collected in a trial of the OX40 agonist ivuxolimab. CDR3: CASSSGTVKPDTQYF. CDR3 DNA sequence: TGTGCCAGCAGTTCCGGGACAGTCAAGCCAGATACGCAGTATTTT.